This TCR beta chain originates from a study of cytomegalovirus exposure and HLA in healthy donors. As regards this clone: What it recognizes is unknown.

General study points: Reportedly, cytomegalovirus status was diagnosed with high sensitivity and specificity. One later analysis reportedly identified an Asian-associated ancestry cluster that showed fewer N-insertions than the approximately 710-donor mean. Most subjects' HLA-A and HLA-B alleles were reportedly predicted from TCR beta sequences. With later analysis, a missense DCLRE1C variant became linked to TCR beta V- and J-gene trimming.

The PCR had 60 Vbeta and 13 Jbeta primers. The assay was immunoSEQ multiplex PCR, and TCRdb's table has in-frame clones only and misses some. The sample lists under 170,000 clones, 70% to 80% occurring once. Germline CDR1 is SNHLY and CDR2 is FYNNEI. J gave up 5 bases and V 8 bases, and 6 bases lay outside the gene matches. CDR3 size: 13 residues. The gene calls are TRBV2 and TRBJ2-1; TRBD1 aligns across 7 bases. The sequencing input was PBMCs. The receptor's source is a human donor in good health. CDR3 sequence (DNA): TGTGCCAGCCTCCGGGACAGAAACAATGAGCAGTTCTTC. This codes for CASLRDRNNEQFF.